The 27 T cell receptor beta chains below were found in one sample sequenced in a study of tumor and adjacent non-tumor tissue in lung cancer. RNA was extracted from bulk tissue without any cell sorting. The library came from three nested PCR rounds adapted from ARM-PCR protocols. Using its own MiXCR run on the multiplex PCR reads, TCRdb lists one record per CDR3 protein. The sample consists of about 120,000 distinct CDR3 sequences, 66% of them appearing once. The sequenced material came from lung tumor tissue. Receptor source: a man aged 25 to 40 with non-small cell lung cancer.

The J gene is TRBJ2-5, the V gene TRBV30; D not certain. Deletions cut 3 bases from V and 4 bases from J, with 21 bases between. CDR3 length equals 16 residues. CDR1 is GTSNPN and CDR2 is SVGIG in the germline V gene (reference sequence). The CDR3 bases are TGTGCCTGGAGCACAACCCGACCGAGAGCTGCAGAGACCCAGTACTTC. This translates into CAWSTTRPRAAETQYF. Full variable domain (remainder filled in from reference TRBV30 and TRBJ2-5): SQTIHQWPATLVQPVGSPLSLECTVEGTSNPNLYWYRQAAGRGLQLLFYSVGIGQISSEVPQNLSASRPQDRQFILSSKKLLLSDSGFYLCAWSTTRPRAAETQYFGPGTRLLVL.

About this clonotype: Given a much more abundant clone one base away, this may be a read error. The rearrangement uses TRBV20-1 and TRBJ2-7; 9 bases align to TRBD2. Trimming removed 7 bases from V and 2 bases from J; junction bases left unmatched: 6. Per the germline V gene, CDR1 is DFQATT and CDR2 is SNEGSKA (reference sequence). This CDR3 contains 13 residues. CDR3 loop: CSGTSGRTYEQYF. CDR3 DNA sequence: TGCAGTGGAACTAGCGGGCGCACCTACGAGCAGTACTTC.

Remarks on this clonotype: A read error may account for a junction end that differs from germline. This chain uses TRBV29-1 with TRBJ1-2; D gene uncertain. This CDR3 contains 13 residues. In germline, CDR1 is SQVTM, CDR2 ANQGSEA. CDR3 protein: CNTSNSRVYGYTF. The CDR3 DNA sequence: TGCAATACTTCGAACAGTCGGGTGTATGGATACACCTTC.

This clonotype rates as medium-sized. The rearrangement joins TRBV12-3 or TRBV12-4 to TRBJ2-7; D is unclear. Trimming cost V 5 bases and J 0 bases, with 8 bases left between them. This CDR3 spans 13 amino acids. CDR3 sequence reads: CASSGRSSYEQYF. The CDR3 region has the DNA TGTGCCAGCAGTGGCAGGAGCTCCTACGAGCAGTACTTC.

The chain employs TRBV30 and TRBJ2-5, with a weak D call TRBD2 (7 bases). The V end lost 0 bases, the J end lost 5 bases, and 13 bases lay between the germline ends. Germline loops: CDR1 GTSNPN, CDR2 SVGIG (reference sequence). This CDR3 is built from 14 residues. As DNA, the CDR3 is TGTGCCTGGAGTGTCCGGACTAGGGGGGAGACCCAGTACTTC. This codes for CAWSVRTRGETQYF.

On this clonotype: Being one base from a much bigger clone, this may be a read error. The J gene is TRBJ2-3, the V gene TRBV20-1; no definite D call. V gave up 0 bases and J gave up 2 bases, with 9 bases separating them. This CDR3 is built from 14 residues. Germline V gene lookup returns CDR1 DFQATT and CDR2 SNEGSKA (reference sequence). The CDR3 is CSARDGQVTDTQYF. CDR3 DNA: TGCAGTGCTAGAGATGGCCAGGTCACAGATACGCAGTATTTT.

Notes on this clonotype: The final CDR3 position lacks the conserved phenylalanine or tryptophan, pointing to a likely read error. The J gene is TRBJ2-6, the V gene TRBV24-1; a possible D gene is TRBD1 (5 bases). The germline CDR1 and CDR2 sequences are KGHDR and SFDVKD. The CDR3 consists of 16 residues. The CDR3 here is CVPGSSGHVGANVLTI. The CDR3 bases are TGTGTCCCCGGGTCTTCAGGGCATGTGGGGGCCAACGTCCTGACTATC.

The table lists this clonotype with many counts. V and J are TRBV6-6 and TRBJ2-5; D call uncertain. Germline values: CDR1 MNHNY, CDR2 SVGAGI (reference sequence). The length of the CDR3 is 16 residues. The ends were cut back, 0 bases at V and 5 bases at J, with 16 bases in the middle. In DNA, the CDR3 is TGTGCCAGCAGTTACTCGGGCAGGCCTCTGGGGGAGACCCAGTACTTC. Translated: CASSYSGRPLGETQYF.

A note on this clonotype: A read error is possible here, since a much larger clone lies one base away. The chain couples TRBV6-1 to TRBJ2-2; 8 bases line up with TRBD1. Germline CDR1 and CDR2: MNHNS and SASEGT. V dropped 9 bases and J dropped 7; count of bases not matched to a gene: 13. This CDR3 contains 15 residues. In nucleotides, the CDR3 is TGTGCCAGAGAGGAACGACAGGGGTTTTGCGGGGAGCTGTTTTTT. It codes for CAREERQGFCGELFF.

About this clonotype itself: Germline is not matched at one junction end, which may reflect a read error. The CDR3 protein is CNAIPIPGQRGVSTEAFF. As DNA, the CDR3 is TGCAATGCTATACCCATCCCGGGACAAAGGGGAGTGAGCACTGAAGCTTTCTTT. This sequence joins TRBV20-1 and TRBJ1-1; TRBD1 is a possible D gene (6 bases). Germline values: CDR1 DFQATT, CDR2 SNEGSKA (reference sequence). CDR3 length: 18 residues.

This clonotype has a single count. Compared with germline, one end of the junction differs, possibly owing to a read error. The rearrangement uses TRBV20-1 and TRBJ2-5; 11 nucleotides agree with TRBD1. This CDR3 is 15 amino acids long. The germline V gene encodes CDR1 DFQATT and CDR2 SNEGSKA (reference sequence). CDR3 residues: CSAIRTGGATETQYF. Here the CDR3 DNA reads TGCAGTGCAATTCGGACAGGGGGCGCTACGGAGACCCAGTATTTC.

This clonotype was recorded many times. The chain links TRBV18 to TRBJ1-2; a possible D gene is TRBD1 (5 bases). V was shortened by 4 bases and J by 8 bases, with 14 bases between the two germline ends. Germline CDR1 is KGHSH and CDR2 is LQKENI. The CDR3 has 13 residues. CDR3 region: CASSRGREGGYTF. CDR3 sequence (DNA): TGTGCCAGCTCACGGGGCAGGGAAGGAGGCTACACCTTC.

In this sample, this clonotype turned up a few times. A read error may be the cause here, since a much bigger clone is one base away. This chain connects TRBV29-1 to TRBJ1-1; D is perhaps TRBD1 (6 bases). CDR1 is SQVTM, CDR2 ANQGSEA, per germline. The CDR3 has 13 amino acids. CDR3 residues: CSVHTGAGTEVFF. The CDR3 nucleotides read TGCAGCGTTCATACGGGGGCAGGCACTGAAGTTTTCTTT.

This clonotype was detected many times. V gene TRBV29-1 combines with J gene TRBJ1-1; no clear D. From germline, CDR1 is SQVTM and CDR2 ANQGSEA. CDR3 length: 13 residues. V lost 0 bases to trimming and J lost 6 bases, with 11 bases between them. Written as DNA, the CDR3 is TGCAGCGTTGAAGAGGATGCCGGAGCTGAAGCTTTCTTT. It codes for CSVEEDAGAEAFF.

This clonotype has a count of ten or more. The V gene is TRBV10-3, the J gene TRBJ2-7, with TRBD1 as a possible D gene (6 bases). The germline V gene encodes CDR1 ENHRY and CDR2 SYGVKD. Trimming pared 7 bases from V and 3 bases from J, leaving 13 bases between. The CDR3 sequence is 13 residues long. CDR3 residues: CAIKVQGDYEQYF. The CDR3 region has the DNA TGTGCCATCAAAGTACAGGGCGACTACGAGCAGTACTTC.

This clonotype was counted ten times or more. In nucleotides, the CDR3 is TGTGCCACCCAACCCTTGACAGGGCCCTACGAGCAGTACTTC. Protein product: CATQPLTGPYEQYF. The V call is TRBV12-3 or TRBV12-4, the J call TRBJ2-7; 7 nucleotides align to TRBD1. The length of the CDR3 is 14 residues. J lost 2 bases, V lost 10 bases, and 11 bases had no gene match.

The V and J genes are TRBV6-1 and TRBJ1-1, with a weak D call TRBD1 (5 bases). Trimming left V 9 bases short and J 1 base short, with 18 bases between. The CDR3 contains 15 residues. The germline V gene has CDR1 MNHNS and CDR2 SASEGT. In DNA, the CDR3 is TGTGCCAGTTGCCAGTGGGGCCGCAAGAACACTGAAGCTTTCTTT. Translated: CASCQWGRKNTEAFF.

This clonotype has a count of ten or more. This chain links TRBV6-6 with TRBJ2-6, with D maybe TRBD1 (5 bases). CDR3 length: 17 residues. Germline CDR1 reads MNHNY; CDR2 reads SVGAGI (reference sequence). Trimming took 0 bases from V and 0 from J, leaving 9 bases between them. The DNA of the CDR3 is TGTGCCAGCAGTTACTCGAAGCAGGGCTCTGGGGCCAACGTCCTGACTTTC. Translated: CASSYSKQGSGANVLTF.

This clonotype has a handful of counts. A much larger clone differs from this one at a single base, so this may be a read error. This chain joins TRBV20-1 and TRBJ2-5; D could derive from TRBD1 or TRBD2 (5 bases each). The CDR3 is 15 amino acids. Looked up from germline, CDR1 is DFQATT and CDR2 is SNEGSKA (reference sequence). Trimming left V 6 bases short and J 1 base short, with 18 bases between. The CDR3 region is CSALRGQGLQETQYF. The CDR3 DNA is TGCAGTGCCCTCCGAGGGCAGGGCCTCCAAGAGACCCAGTACTTC.

As concerns this clonotype: This clone may be a read error of a much larger clone one base away. The chain joins TRBV20-1 to TRBJ2-1; the D gene is possibly TRBD2 (6 bases). V was trimmed by 0 bases and J by 13 bases, leaving 16 bases between them. This CDR3 contains 13 residues. CDR1 DFQATT and CDR2 SNEGSKA come from the germline V gene (reference sequence). CDR3 in amino acids: CSARDAGNTDQFF. In nucleotides, the CDR3 is TGCAGTGCTAGAGATGCGGGGAATACTGACCAGTTCTTC.

On this clonotype: The junction differs from germline at one of its ends, possibly a read error. The CDR3 protein is CASSLGGARNHPQHF. The CDR3 nucleotides read TGTGCCAGCAGTTTGGGGGGGGCGAGGAATCACCCCCAGCATTTT. The chain is built from TRBV28 and TRBJ1-5, with D tentatively TRBD1 (6 bases). The germline V gene has CDR1 MDHEN and CDR2 SYDVKM. CDR3 length: 15 residues.

A single count supports this clonotype. This may be a read error: a much more frequent sequence differs by one nucleotide. DNA of the CDR3: TGCAGTACTGCTACCGGACTCTCATACAATGAGCAGTTCTTC. It yields the protein CSTATGLSYNEQFF. V gene TRBV20-1 combines with J gene TRBJ2-1, with D perhaps matching TRBD2 (5 bases). The CDR3 is 14 residues long. Germline assignment: CDR1 DFQATT and CDR2 SNEGSKA (reference sequence). With 8 bases removed from V and 4 bases from J, the gap between germline ends came to 18 bases.

Worth noting for this clonotype: Possible read error: a much larger clone is one base away. The J gene is TRBJ2-7, the V gene TRBV20-1; 8 bases are a match to TRBD2. Germline-derived CDR1 and CDR2 are DFQATT and SNEGSKA (reference sequence). The CDR3 runs 14 residues. After removal of 2 bases from V and 0 bases from J, the junction contained 3 bases not matched to a gene. CDR3 DNA sequence: TGCAGTGCTAGATTCAGCGGGAGCTCCTACGAGCAGTACTTC. This sequence encodes CSARFSGSSYEQYF.

J is TRBJ2-3 and V is TRBV6-4, with 9 nucleotides matching TRBD2. Trimming cost V 7 bases and J 3 bases; bases outside gene matches: 8. The CDR3 sequence is 15 residues long. Germline loops: CDR1 MRHNA, CDR2 SNTAGT. CDR3 bases: TGTGCCAGCAAGCCTAGCGGGGCTTTTACAGATACGCAGTATTTT. It is translated as CASKPSGAFTDTQYF.

The sample holds a few counts of this clonotype. V is TRBV7-9 and J is TRBJ1-5; weak D call: TRBD1 (5 bases). Germline CDR1 and CDR2: SEHNR and FQNEAQ (reference sequence). V was cut by 5 bases and J by 7 bases, with 12 bases left in between. CDR3 length equals 13 residues. In DNA form, the CDR3 reads TGTGCCAGCAGCCCAGGGCTTGGGCAGCCCCAGCATTTT. As protein: CASSPGLGQPQHF.

Many counts were recorded for this clonotype. J is TRBJ2-7 and V is TRBV20-1; D possibly corresponds to TRBD2 (5 bases). The CDR3 is 13 residues long. V lost 3 bases to trimming and J lost 4 bases, with 13 bases between them. CDR1 is DFQATT, CDR2 SNEGSKA, per germline (reference sequence). In DNA form, the CDR3 reads TGCAGTGCTAGTGAGGGTCTAACTTACGAGCAGTACTTC. It yields the protein CSASEGLTYEQYF.

Remarks on this clonotype: This CDR3 is missing its conserved last phenylalanine or tryptophan, likely due to a read error. The rearrangement uses TRBV6-2 or TRBV6-3 and TRBJ2-1, with TRBD1 matching over 7 bases. The CDR3 spans 15 residues. In germline, CDR1 is MNHEY, CDR2 SVGEGT. The CDR3 loop reads CVSRTGSAWDNEQFL. CDR3 DNA sequence: TGTGTCAGCAGGACAGGCAGTGCATGGGACAATGAGCAGTTCCTC.